What follows are 7 T cell receptor beta chains derived from one specimen sequenced in a study of shared clonotypes between healthy human individuals. Method: immunoSEQ multiplex PCR; TCRdb's copy keeps in-frame clones and lacks some. Of about 1.5 million clones listed, 95% to 99% are singletons. What was sequenced was naive CD4+ T cells sorted from blood. The subset denotes: CD45RA+ positively selected. Receptor source: a man aged 25-45 years in good health.

The chain has TRBV25-1 and TRBJ1-1; maybe TRBD1 (5 bases). Germline CDR1 is MGHDK and CDR2 is SYGVNS. The CDR3 sequence is 15 residues long. V was shortened by 2 bases and J by 0 bases, with 10 bases between the two germline ends. The CDR3 protein is CASSEGGHLNTEAFF. CDR3 nucleotides: TGTGCCAGCAGTGAAGGCGGACACCTGAACACTGAAGCTTTCTTT.

This chain's CDR3 is CSVPLAEHLYPDTQYF. As DNA, the CDR3 is TGCAGCGTTCCCCTAGCGGAGCACCTATACCCAGATACGCAGTATTTT. The J gene is TRBJ2-3, the V gene TRBV29-1, with TRBD2 matching 7 bases. The germline CDR1 and CDR2 sequences are SQVTM and ANQGSEA. Losses at the gene ends were 5 bases for V and 4 bases for J; bases not matched to a gene: 15. The CDR3 loop spans 16 amino acids.

This clone has only one observation. The chain uses TRBV27 and TRBJ2-5, with D possibly being TRBD1 (6 bases). The germline CDR1 and CDR2 sequences are MNHEY and SMNVEV (reference sequence). With 6 bases removed from V and 2 bases from J, the gap between germline ends came to 16 bases. The CDR3 is 15 residues long. CDR3 nucleotide sequence: TGTGCCAGCAGCCAACCGGGACATACACAAGAGACCCAGTACTTC. This encodes CASSQPGHTQETQYF.

The J gene is TRBJ2-3, the V gene TRBV28; D gene unclear. The CDR3 sequence is 16 residues long. Trimming took 6 bases from V and 2 from J, leaving 18 bases between them. The germline V gene encodes CDR1 MDHEN and CDR2 SYDVKM. This chain's CDR3 is CASSPPRALITDTQYF. CDR3 sequence (DNA): TGTGCCAGCAGCCCTCCCCGGGCGCTAATCACAGATACGCAGTATTTT.

This clone came up once. J is TRBJ2-7 and V is TRBV14; TRBD1 is a possible D gene (6 bases). Germline V gene data show CDR1 as SGHDN and CDR2 as FVKESK. Trimming removed 0 bases at V and 5 bases at J, with 17 bases between. The CDR3 has 16 amino acids. The chain's CDR3 is CASSQERQSGVHEQYF. As DNA, the CDR3 is TGTGCCAGCAGCCAAGAGCGTCAGTCAGGGGTCCACGAGCAGTACTTC.

As for this clone: A read error may account for a junction end that differs from germline. The sample holds other DNA sequences that translate to the same CDR3. The CDR3 sequence is CASSLVGYEQYF. CDR3 nucleotide sequence: TGCGCCAGCAGTTTGGTGGGCTACGAGCAGTACTTC. The chain links TRBV5-1 to TRBJ2-7, with D unresolved. This CDR3 spans 12 amino acids. Germline V gene sequence: CDR1 SGHRS, CDR2 YFSETQ.

The V and J genes are TRBV18 and TRBJ2-2; 8 bases line up with TRBD2. This CDR3 contains 18 residues. Germline loops: CDR1 KGHSH, CDR2 LQKENI. V lost 0 bases to trimming and J lost 6 bases; unmatched junction nucleotides: 12. CDR3 amino acids: CASSPPNSAGGEAGELFF. CDR3 nucleotide sequence: TGTGCCAGCTCACCACCTAATTCTGCGGGGGGCGAGGCCGGGGAGCTGTTTTTT.